The 20 T cell receptor beta chains given below trace back to one sample, sequenced in a study of regulatory T cells in long-lasting Graves disease. Specified time point: persistent/refractory GD, antithyroid drugs over 5 years with positive TRAb. The TCR library was made from RNA that had been extracted from PBMCs in TRIzol. Investigators prepared the TCR beta libraries by applying iRepertoire HTBI primers and Arm-PCR of CDR3 regions. TCRdb processed the multiplex PCR reads anew with MiXCR; each CDR3 protein has one entry. The repertoire holds about 660,000 distinct CDR3 sequences, with 25% to 30% as singletons. The sequences come from peripheral blood mononuclear cells (PBMCs), collected when the disease was refractory, from a patient treated with antithyroid drugs. The source of these receptors is a female donor with Graves disease.

This sequence joins TRBV12-3 or TRBV12-4 and TRBJ2-7; 8 nucleotides agree with TRBD1. The CDR3 loop spans 14 amino acids. The ends lost 6 bases at V and 3 bases at J; junction bases unmatched: 7. The CDR3 spells CASSIQGGDYEQYF. The DNA for the CDR3 is TGTGCCAGCAGCATACAGGGGGGTGACTACGAGCAGTACTTC.

The chain uses TRBV10-3 and TRBJ1-3, with D uncertain. This CDR3 comprises 15 residues. Germline V gene data show CDR1 as ENHRY and CDR2 as SYGVKD. The germline V and J ends were trimmed by 8 bases and 0 bases, with 14 bases remaining between them. In DNA form, the CDR3 reads TGTGCCATCGGAGCGGGATCACCCTCTGGAAACACCATATATTTT. Translated, it gives CAIGAGSPSGNTIYF.

The rearrangement links TRBV5-5 to TRBJ2-7, with 7 bases matching TRBD2. This CDR3 has 12 residues. J gave up 7 bases and V 2 bases, and 3 bases lay outside the gene matches. Germline-derived CDR1 and CDR2 are SGHKS and YYEKEE (reference sequence). CDR3 sequence reads: CASSFIGGEQYF. CDR3 DNA sequence: TGTGCCAGCAGCTTCATCGGGGGGGAGCAGTACTTC.

This clonotype was found once. The chain carries TRBV5-5 and TRBJ2-7, with 8 bases lining up with TRBD1. The length of the CDR3 is 16 residues. Germline V lookup: CDR1 SGHKS, CDR2 YYEKEE (reference sequence). The V gene end was trimmed by 1 base and the J gene end by 0 bases; junction bases not matched to a gene: 6. CDR3 nucleotide sequence: TGTGCCAGCAGCTTGCTCCGGGACAGGTCCTCCTACGAGCAGTACTTC. This encodes CASSLLRDRSSYEQYF.

This clonotype was detected many times. V gene TRBV6-1 combines with J gene TRBJ1-2; no clear D gene. Germline CDR1 and CDR2: MNHNS and SASEGT. The V and J ends lost 7 bases and 5 bases respectively, with 14 bases between them. CDR3 length: 13 amino acids. CDR3 nucleotides: TGTGCCAGCAAGGTTGGGTCTACTTATGGCTACACCTTC. The encoded protein is CASKVGSTYGYTF.

The table lists this clonotype with many counts. CDR3 DNA: TGTGCCAGCAGGCGCGGGACAGCTAGCTATGGCTACACCTTC. Residues: CASRRGTASYGYTF. The rearrangement joins TRBV6-1 to TRBJ1-2; 7 nucleotides align to TRBD1. This CDR3 has 14 amino acids. V gave up 6 bases and J gave up 4 bases; unmatched junction bases: 8. Germline CDR1 MNHNS, CDR2 SASEGT.

This clonotype was seen a few times. V usage is TRBV9 and J usage is TRBJ1-2, with a weak D call TRBD1 (5 bases). This CDR3 is 14 amino acids long. The ends were cut back, 0 bases at V and 8 bases at J, with 14 bases in the middle. Germline CDR1 is SGDLS and CDR2 is YYNGEE. The CDR3 spells CASSVALGVGGYTF. DNA of the CDR3: TGTGCCAGCAGCGTAGCTCTGGGGGTCGGGGGCTACACCTTC. Full variable domain (missing parts from reference TRBV9 and TRBJ1-2): DSGVTQTPKHLITATGQRVTLRCSPRSGDLSVYWYQQSLDQGLQFLIQYYNGEERAKGNILERFSAQQFPDLHSELNLSSLELGDSALYFCASSVALGVGGYTFGSGTRLTVV.

In its sample, this clonotype was seen many times. The rearrangement joins TRBV12-3 or TRBV12-4 to TRBJ1-2; no firm D call. The CDR3 is 15 residues long. Trimming took off 3 bases at V and 4 bases at J, with 15 bases between the two ends. The CDR3 region has the DNA TGTGCCAGCAGTTTGTCCTCCTCTAGACCCTATGGCTACACCTTC. Its protein product is CASSLSSSRPYGYTF.

This clonotype was detected ten times or more. The rearrangement uses TRBV24-1 and TRBJ2-5; TRBD2 matches 10 bases. The germline CDR1 and CDR2 sequences are KGHDR and SFDVKD. V trimming: 5 bases; J trimming: 0 bases; junction bases outside the gene matches: 2. There are 15 residues in the CDR3. The DNA of the CDR3 is TGTGCCACCAGTGGGCTAGCGGGAGACCAAGAGACCCAGTACTTC. Translation: CATSGLAGDQETQYF.

This clonotype was detected a few times. The chain is built from TRBV7-2 and TRBJ1-5; a weak D match, TRBD1 (5 bases). The CDR3 contains 15 residues. Germline V lookup: CDR1 SGHTA, CDR2 FQGNSA. V lost 0 bases and J 4 bases, leaving 10 bases between the germline ends. The CDR3 region has the DNA TGTGCCAGCAGCTTAGCGCAGTGGGGGAATCAGCCCCAGCATTTT. It codes for CASSLAQWGNQPQHF.

This clonotype was recorded at least ten times. The genes are TRBV5-1 and TRBJ2-7; 7 nucleotides match TRBD1. CDR3 length equals 15 residues. Losses at the gene ends were 1 base for V and 7 bases for J; bases not matched to a gene: 11. The germline CDR1 and CDR2 sequences are SGHRS and YFSETQ. Written as DNA, the CDR3 is TGCGCCAGCAGCTTGTTGGGACAGTGGACATCGGAGCAGTACTTC. This translates into CASSLLGQWTSEQYF. Full variable domain (outside the CDR3, taken from reference TRBV5-1 and TRBJ2-7): KAGVTQTPRYLIKTRGQQVTLSCSPISGHRSVSWYQQTPGQGLQFLFEYFSETQRNKGNFPGRFSGRQFSNSRSEMNVSTLELGDSALYLCASSLLGQWTSEQYFGPGTRLTVT.

This chain uses TRBV11-2 with TRBJ2-7; 7 positions match TRBD2. CDR3 length: 14 amino acids. V gave up 7 bases and J gave up 4 bases; unmatched junction bases: 10. In germline, CDR1 is SGHAT, CDR2 FQNNGV. The CDR3 sequence is CASTPGGRGYEQYF. The CDR3 region has the DNA TGTGCCAGCACCCCAGGAGGGAGGGGTTACGAGCAGTACTTC.

The V call is TRBV6-5, the J call TRBJ2-2, with 11 positions matching TRBD2. CDR1 is MNHEY, CDR2 SVGAGI, per germline. The CDR3 is made up of 16 amino acids. V dropped 8 bases and J dropped 7; count of bases not matched to a gene: 12. The CDR3 DNA reads TGTGCCAGCGGTTCTCACCCAGGACTAGCGGGCGGGGAGCTGTTTTTT. Translated: CASGSHPGLAGGELFF.

This clonotype was seen a handful of times. This chain uses TRBV5-1 with TRBJ2-5, with a tentative D call TRBD1 (6 bases). In germline, CDR1 is SGHRS, CDR2 YFSETQ. V lost 3 bases, J lost 1 base, and 13 bases lay in between. CDR3 length equals 15 residues. CDR3 sequence (DNA): TGCGCCAGCAGCTCGATGGGGACACCCCAAGAGACCCAGTACTTC. Its protein is CASSSMGTPQETQYF.

The chain combines TRBV10-3 with TRBJ1-2; 7 positions agree with TRBD1. Germline V gives CDR1 ENHRY, CDR2 SYGVKD. With V trimmed by 4 bases and J by 5 bases, 1 base remained unmatched. CDR3 size: 12 residues. The CDR3 DNA sequence: TGTGCCATCAGTGTGGACAGGTATGGCTACACCTTC. Translated, it gives CAISVDRYGYTF.

This clonotype was counted a single time. A read error is likely, as this CDR3 ends without the conserved phenylalanine or tryptophan. V usage is TRBV6-1 and J usage is TRBJ1-1; D is possibly TRBD1 (6 bases). V was clipped by 8 bases and J by 0 bases, with 10 bases between them. CDR1 is MNHNS and CDR2 is SASEGT in the germline V gene. This CDR3 spans 13 amino acids. CDR3 amino acids: CASLGQMNTEAFL. The CDR3, as DNA: TGTGCCAGCCTGGGACAAATGAACACTGAAGCTTTCCTT.

This clonotype was detected many times. The V gene is TRBV28, the J gene TRBJ1-2, with TRBD1 matching 7 bases. Per germline, CDR1 MDHEN and CDR2 SYDVKM. The CDR3 is 15 residues long. The V and J ends lost 6 bases and 2 bases, in that order; junction bases with no gene match: 9. The CDR3: CASRPGQRTNYGYTF. For the CDR3, the DNA is TGTGCCAGCAGGCCGGGACAGCGAACCAACTATGGCTACACCTTC.

The sample holds many counts of this clonotype. The chain carries TRBV12-3 or TRBV12-4 and TRBJ1-1; tentative D call: TRBD1 (5 bases). V lost 2 bases, J lost 3 bases, and 13 bases lay in between. This CDR3 region has 15 residues. The chain's CDR3 is CASSLYGQGYTEAFF. CDR3 DNA: TGTGCCAGCAGTTTATATGGCCAGGGTTACACTGAAGCTTTCTTT.

This clonotype appeared a single time. This chain joins TRBV20-1 and TRBJ1-5, with a possible D match to TRBD1 (5 bases). The ends were cut back, 6 bases at V and 2 bases at J, with 17 bases in the middle. Germline V gene sequence: CDR1 DFQATT, CDR2 SNEGSKA (reference sequence). The CDR3 loop spans 15 amino acids. The CDR3 region is CSARYGTRRNQPQHF. In DNA, the CDR3 is TGCAGTGCGCGATACGGGACGAGGCGCAATCAGCCCCAGCATTTT.

Only a few counts were recorded for this clonotype. The chain recombines TRBV18 with TRBJ2-5; D possibly uses TRBD1 or TRBD2 (6 bases each). CDR1 and CDR2 (germline): KGHSH, LQKENI. The CDR3 length is 15 residues. Deletions cut 0 bases from V and 2 bases from J, with 10 bases between. As DNA, the CDR3 is TGTGCCAGCTCACCACCCCAGGGGACTCAAGAGACCCAGTACTTC. Encoded protein: CASSPPQGTQETQYF.